This T cell receptor beta chain came from a study of Graves' ophthalmopathy and Graves' hyperthyroidism. Across the study: Sampling took place at initial diagnosis, with peripheral blood obtained before any treatment. General study findings and limits: Blood samples also showed most expanded thyroid clonotypes exceeding 0.001 frequency.

The study amplified TCR beta CDR3 regions using RNA transcripts. The first round was an RT-PCR with HTBI primers, and the second round was a multiplex PCR. TCRdb used MiXCR to reprocess the multiplex PCR reads, holding one entry per CDR3 protein. The sample contains approximately 700,000 distinct CDR3 sequences, more than 40% of which appear only once. A word on this clonotype: The antigen is not known.

Per germline, CDR1 SQVTM and CDR2 ANQGSEA. V lost 2 bases to trimming and J lost 8 bases, with 12 bases between them. The CDR3 has 13 amino acids. 7.5 to 10 ml of fresh blood yielded the PBMCs by density gradient. This clonotype was sampled from an adult man with Graves' ophthalmopathy. The sample consisted of peripheral blood. This chain links TRBV29-1 with TRBJ2-2, with a possible D match to TRBD1 (6 bases). CDR3 nucleotides: TGCAGCGTTGAACAACAGGGTTCTGGGGAGCTGTTTTTT. This sequence encodes CSVEQQGSGELFF.